This T cell receptor beta chain comes out of a study of blood T cells in healthy people across ages. Study-wide results and caveats: Estimated diversity that came from one million T cells was considered an underestimate.

This clonotype has a handful of counts. No antigen is known for it. The CDR3 contains 14 residues. V was pared by 0 bases and J by 7 bases, with 10 bases between. The V gene's germline CDR1 is DFQATT and CDR2 SNEGSKA (reference sequence). Primers used in a second PCR of about 7 to 12 cycles were a sample-barcoded 5' primer and a J-beta primer mix. The template-switch adaptor, which had 12 random nucleotides, put a tag on each cDNA molecule. Each CDR3 protein is one row after TCRdb ran MiXCR on the 5' RACE reads. The sample yields over 1.5 million distinct CDR3 sequences, around 48% seen once. This sequence originates from a woman aged 40-49 years in good health. This rearrangement joins TRBV20-1 to TRBJ1-6; no clear D. What was sequenced was blood. The CDR3 bases are TGCAGTGCTAGAGATGTGGTTCCCAATTCACCCCTCCACTTT. Protein sequence: CSARDVVPNSPLHF.